The source of this TCR beta chain is a study of blood T cell repertoires in COVID-19. Study overall: Samples of COVID-19 (acute and convalescent) were obtained from the United States, Italy and Spain. Sources were T cells, B-cell-depleted T cells, or PBMCs; the material itself was cDNA or gDNA.

The CDR3 length is 15 residues. Germline CDR1 KGHDR, CDR2 SFDVKD. Trimming removed 1 base at V and 0 bases at J, with 9 bases between. How the authors handled the data: The assay estimated nucleated cells by amplifying reference gene primers. Profiling relied on immunoSEQ multiplex PCR, and the TCRdb table lists in-frame clones only, not all of them. V and J calls and clone size are copied from that table; D and trimming were computed from the DNA. The sample consists of tens of thousands of clones, around 80% of them appearing once. Sequences were obtained from peripheral blood. The clonotype was recovered from a woman older than 75 with acute or convalescent COVID-19. The V gene is TRBV24-1, the J gene TRBJ2-7; perhaps TRBD2 as D (6 bases). The CDR3 nucleotides are TGTGCCACCAGTGATTTACGGGGGAGCTCCTACGAGCAGTACTTC. It encodes CATSDLRGSSYEQYF.